A single sample is the source of the 3 T cell receptor beta chains below, sequenced in a study of cytomegalovirus exposure and HLA in healthy donors. The study ran its PCR with 60 Vbeta and 13 Jbeta primers. Using immunoSEQ multiplex PCR, the repertoire was profiled, and TCRdb retains in-frame clones only, with some absent. The data show tens of thousands of clones, roughly 87% seen once. What was sequenced was PBMCs. These receptors all come from a woman between 40 and 50 years old in good health and CMV-seropositive.

The CDR3: CASSSDRGAEQYF. DNA of the CDR3: TGTGCCAGCAGCAGTGACAGGGGTGCCGAGCAGTACTTC. The chain is built from TRBV14 and TRBJ2-7, with 8 bases fitting TRBD1. The CDR3 sequence is 13 residues long. With 5 bases clipped from V and 6 bases from J, the junction kept 6 bases outside the gene matches. Germline CDR1 and CDR2: SGHDN and FVKESK. The entire variable domain, with the rest obtained from reference TRBV14 and TRBJ2-7, is as follows: EAGVTQFPSHSVIEKGQTVTLRCDPISGHDNLYWYRRVMGKEIKFLLHFVKESKQDESGMPNNRFLAERTGGTYSTLKVQPAELEDSGVYFCASSSDRGAEQYFGPGTRLTVT.

This chain links TRBV5-6 with TRBJ2-1; the D gene is possibly TRBD2 (6 bases). The CDR3 covers 16 residues. Germline V gene sequence: CDR1 SGHDT, CDR2 YYEEEE. Trimming took off 4 bases at V and 2 bases at J, with 16 bases between the two ends. The CDR3 nucleotides read TGTGCCAGCAGCCCCGCCGGCGGGAACCCCTACAATGAGCAGTTCTTC. Amino acids: CASSPAGGNPYNEQFF.

The chain combines TRBV18 with TRBJ2-5, with 9 bases identical to TRBD2. The trim removed 3 bases at V and 2 bases at J, leaving 4 bases unmatched. Germline V CDR1 and CDR2: KGHSH, LQKENI. The CDR3 has 15 amino acids. This CDR3 reads CASSPGAGGQETQYF. CDR3 nucleotide sequence: TGTGCCAGCTCACCCGGCGCGGGGGGGCAAGAGACCCAGTACTTC.